This is a list of T cell receptor beta chains from one sample in a study of lung T cells in sarcoidosis with Löfgren's syndrome. MiXCR was run by TCRdb on the reads, yielding one entry per CDR3 protein. The sample includes around 60,000 distinct CDR3 sequences, less than 25% seen only once; the top ten take 2.3%. The material sequenced was CD4+ T cells from PBMCs. The receptors stem from a human donor with sarcoidosis (Löfgren's syndrome or another form), or a control subject (not recorded which). The CDR3 runs from the conserved cysteine through the conserved F or W. A D gene is named only where the DNA matches it firmly. Some rows mark clone size as missing; the rest say once, few, many or name a class of expanded clone.

clone_size: many
cdr3_length: 16
v_call: TRBV6-1
d_call: .
j_call: TRBJ2-3
cdr3_nt: TGTGCCAGCAGTCGCCGCTCCCAGACACATGTGGATACGCAGTATTTT
cdr3_aa: CASSRRSQTHVDTQYF

clone_size: many
cdr3_length: 14
v_call: TRBV7-2
d_call: .
j_call: TRBJ2-1
cdr3_nt: TGTGCCAGCAGCATGCGGGACACCCGCAGTGAGCAGTTCTTC
cdr3_aa: CASSMRDTRSEQFF

clone_size: many
cdr3_length: 15
v_call: TRBV7-9
d_call: .
j_call: TRBJ2-3
cdr3_nt: TGTGCCAGCAGCTTAGCTGGCATCGCCCCAGGGACGCAGTATTTT
cdr3_aa: CASSLAGIAPGTQYF

clone_size: many
cdr3_length: 17
v_call: TRBV28
d_call: TRBD2
j_call: TRBJ2-5
cdr3_nt: TGTGCCAGCAGTTCAACTTTAGCGGGAGGGCCGAGGGAGACCCAGTACTTC
cdr3_aa: CASSSTLAGGPRETQYF

clone_size: few
cdr3_length: 17
v_call: TRBV6-2/TRBV6-3
d_call: .
j_call: TRBJ2-7
cdr3_nt: TGTGCCAGCAGTTACAAACCGCCGGGACTCCTGTCCTACGAGCAGTACTTC
cdr3_aa: CASSYKPPGLLSYEQYF

clone_size: .
cdr3_length: 13
v_call: TRBV2
d_call: .
j_call: TRBJ2-4
cdr3_nt: TGTGCCAGCAGCGAAAGGATGGAGGGAGTTCAGTACTTC
cdr3_aa: CASSERMEGVQYF

clone_size: many
cdr3_length: 15
v_call: TRBV28
d_call: .
j_call: TRBJ2-5
cdr3_nt: TGTGCCAGCAGTTTATCTGTGGGGTTGAGAGAGACCCAGTACTTC
cdr3_aa: CASSLSVGLRETQYF

clone_size: many
cdr3_length: 16
v_call: TRBV12-3/TRBV12-4
d_call: .
j_call: TRBJ1-6
cdr3_nt: TGTGCCAGCAAGGCCGCATTGAGCTCCTATAATTCACCCCTCCACTTT
cdr3_aa: CASKAALSSYNSPLHF

clone_size: many
cdr3_length: 13
v_call: TRBV7-2
d_call: .
j_call: TRBJ2-1
cdr3_nt: TGTGCCAGCAGCTTCACCTCACCGGGCCCCCGGCTCTTC
cdr3_aa: CASSFTSPGPRLF

clone_size: many
cdr3_length: 16
v_call: TRBV28
d_call: .
j_call: TRBJ1-1
cdr3_nt: TGTGCCAGCAGTTTATCCGGGCGACTACTTAACACTGAAGCTTTCTTT
cdr3_aa: CASSLSGRLLNTEAFF

clone_size: many
cdr3_length: 12
v_call: TRBV28
d_call: .
j_call: TRBJ2-7
cdr3_nt: TGTGCCAGCAGCCTTAGTCAGAGAGAGCAGTACTTC
cdr3_aa: CASSLSQREQYF

clone_size: many
cdr3_length: 11
v_call: TRBV6-1
d_call: .
j_call: TRBJ2-7
cdr3_nt: TGTGCCAGCAGCTTAAACTACGAGCAGTACTTC
cdr3_aa: CASSLNYEQYF

clone_size: few
cdr3_length: 13
v_call: TRBV7-9
d_call: .
j_call: TRBJ1-1
cdr3_nt: TGTGCCAGCAGCTTAGTAGACGACACTGAAGCTTTCTTT
cdr3_aa: CASSLVDDTEAFF

clone_size: .
cdr3_length: 14
v_call: TRBV12-3/TRBV12-4
d_call: .
j_call: TRBJ1-1
cdr3_nt: TGTGCCAGCAGTCGGGGACGGCCGAACACTGAAGCTTTCTTT
cdr3_aa: CASSRGRPNTEAFF

clone_size: once
cdr3_length: 16
v_call: TRBV18
d_call: .
j_call: TRBJ1-1
cdr3_nt: TGTGCCAGCTCACCACAAAGGAGCCAGATGAACACTGAAGCTTTCTTT
cdr3_aa: CASSPQRSQMNTEAFF

clone_size: .
cdr3_length: 14
v_call: TRBV20-1
d_call: TRBD2
j_call: TRBJ2-3
cdr3_nt: TGCAGTGCTAGTAGCGGGGGGTACACAGATACGCAGTATTTT
cdr3_aa: CSASSGGYTDTQYF

clone_size: .
cdr3_length: 15
v_call: TRBV7-9
d_call: TRBD2
j_call: TRBJ2-5
cdr3_nt: TGTGCCAGCAGCCGCACTAGCGAATCTCAAGAGACCCAGTACTTC
cdr3_aa: CASSRTSESQETQYF

clone_size: many
cdr3_length: 12
v_call: TRBV10-3
d_call: .
j_call: TRBJ2-3
cdr3_nt: TGTGCCATCAGTGATGGGCCATCTACGCAGTATTTT
cdr3_aa: CAISDGPSTQYF

clone_size: few
cdr3_length: 12
v_call: TRBV20-1
d_call: .
j_call: TRBJ2-1
cdr3_nt: TGCAGTGCTCTCGGGACTTGGAATGAGCAGTTCTTC
cdr3_aa: CSALGTWNEQFF

clone_size: .
cdr3_length: 15
v_call: TRBV3-1
d_call: .
j_call: TRBJ2-1
cdr3_nt: TGTGCCAGCAGCTACACCGGGGGGCTTAACAATGAGCAGTTCTTC
cdr3_aa: CASSYTGGLNNEQFF

clone_size: .
cdr3_length: 12
v_call: TRBV7-9
d_call: .
j_call: TRBJ2-3
cdr3_nt: TGTGCCAGCACCTCTAGCACAGATACGCAGTATTTT
cdr3_aa: CASTSSTDTQYF

clone_size: many
cdr3_length: 14
v_call: TRBV4-1
d_call: .
j_call: TRBJ1-1
cdr3_nt: TGCGCCAGCAGCCAACCCAATTTGAACACTGAAGCTTTCTTT
cdr3_aa: CASSQPNLNTEAFF

clone_size: few
cdr3_length: 15
v_call: TRBV2
d_call: .
j_call: TRBJ2-2
cdr3_nt: TGTGCCAGCAGTGTTAGCGGCCTGAACCCCGGGGAGCTGTTTTTT
cdr3_aa: CASSVSGLNPGELFF

clone_size: .
cdr3_length: 14
v_call: TRBV19
d_call: .
j_call: TRBJ2-1
cdr3_nt: TGTGCCAGTAGTCCTACTAGCTCCTACAATGAGCAGTTCTTC
cdr3_aa: CASSPTSSYNEQFF

clone_size: .
cdr3_length: 14
v_call: TRBV12-3/TRBV12-4
d_call: TRBD1
j_call: TRBJ1-1
cdr3_nt: TGTGCCAGCAGAACGGGACAGGGGGCTACTGAAGCTTTCTTT
cdr3_aa: CASRTGQGATEAFF

clone_size: many
cdr3_length: 12
v_call: TRBV14
d_call: .
j_call: TRBJ1-5
cdr3_nt: TGTGCCAGCAGCCAAGGTCTGCAGCCCCAGCATTTT
cdr3_aa: CASSQGLQPQHF

clone_size: many
cdr3_length: 17
v_call: TRBV4-3
d_call: TRBD2
j_call: TRBJ2-2
cdr3_nt: TGCGCCAGCAGCCAAGATCCCGCTAGCGGGAACACCGGGGAGCTGTTTTTT
cdr3_aa: CASSQDPASGNTGELFF

clone_size: .
cdr3_length: 15
v_call: TRBV7-9
d_call: .
j_call: TRBJ2-1
cdr3_nt: TGTGCCAGCTCTAAGGCAGCCAGCTCCTACAATGAGCAGTTCTTC
cdr3_aa: CASSKAASSYNEQFF

clone_size: few
cdr3_length: 15
v_call: TRBV2
d_call: .
j_call: TRBJ2-1
cdr3_nt: TGTGCCAGCAGTACCGGGACTCCGACGGGAAATGAGCAGTTCTTC
cdr3_aa: CASSTGTPTGNEQFF

clone_size: many
cdr3_length: 13
v_call: TRBV20-1
d_call: TRBD1
j_call: TRBJ2-5
cdr3_nt: TGCAGTGCTCGAGACAGGGGTCGGGAGACCCAGTACTTC
cdr3_aa: CSARDRGRETQYF

clone_size: few
cdr3_length: 15
v_call: TRBV28
d_call: TRBD1
j_call: TRBJ1-5
cdr3_nt: TGTGCCAGCGCCGGGACAGGTCGTAGCAATCAGCCCCAGCATTTT
cdr3_aa: CASAGTGRSNQPQHF

clone_size: .
cdr3_length: 14
v_call: TRBV6-6
d_call: .
j_call: TRBJ1-1
cdr3_nt: TGTGCCAGCAGTTACTCTGGGGGCCATCCTGCGGCTTTCTTT
cdr3_aa: CASSYSGGHPAAFF

clone_size: many
cdr3_length: 16
v_call: TRBV20-1
d_call: .
j_call: TRBJ2-3
cdr3_nt: TGCAGTGCTAGAAAAAGAAGTCTAGGGGGGACAGATACGCAGTATTTT
cdr3_aa: CSARKRSLGGTDTQYF